A selection of T cell receptor beta chains follows, all from one sample in a study of blood T cell repertoires in COVID-19. The repertoire was sequenced with immunoSEQ multiplex PCR; TCRdb's copy has only in-frame clones and lacks some. The sample contains 200,000 to 250,000 clones, 82% of which appear only once. Input material: peripheral blood. All receptors derive from a woman aged 70-85 years with COVID-19, enrolled during active disease. Both conserved end residues are part of each CDR3. The D gene is left open where the match is weak. Only part of the rows carry a size: once, few, many, or a class if the clone is expanded.

D gene | J gene | clone size | V gene | CDR3 DNA | CDR3 protein
. | TRBJ2-3 | once | TRBV6-5 | TGTGCCAGCAGTTACGGACACGGAGACACAGATACGCAGTATTTT | CASSYGHGDTDTQYF
. | TRBJ2-7 | . | TRBV10-3 | TGTGCCATCAGTGAGTCGGGAACAGGGTCGAGGGAGCAGTACTTC | CAISESGTGSREQYF
. | TRBJ2-3 | . | TRBV5-4 | TGTGCCAGCAAAGGGGATAGGATCACAGATACGCAGTATTTT | CASKGDRITDTQYF
. | TRBJ1-1 | . | TRBV11-2 | TGTGCCAGCAGCTTAGATCGTTTTGGGGGCGTGAGAGACACTGAAGCTTTCTTT | CASSLDRFGGVRDTEAFF
. | TRBJ2-1 | . | TRBV7-2 | TGTGCCAGCAGGGGCGGGGCTTCCTTTGACAATGAGCAGTTCTTC | CASRGGASFDNEQFF
TRBD2 | TRBJ2-1 | once | TRBV11-2 | TGTGCCAGCAGCTTAGGTAGCGGGAGGTCCTTCTACAATGAGCAGTTCTTC | CASSLGSGRSFYNEQFF
. | TRBJ1-6 | . | TRBV5-4 | TGTGCCAGCAGCTTGTGGAGGGTAGGCTCACCCCTCCACTTT | CASSLWRVGSPLHF
. | TRBJ1-4 | . | TRBV6-5 | TGTGCCAGCACCAACGGGGGGGCGGATGAAAAACTGTTTTTT | CASTNGGADEKLFF
TRBD1 | TRBJ1-2 | . | TRBV7-9 | TGTGCCAGCAGCTTAACAGGGGGCCCCCCCGATAGTGGCGGCTACACCTTC | CASSLTGGPPDSGGYTF
. | TRBJ2-3 | few | TRBV18 | TGTGCCAGCTCACCGTCTGCAGATACGCAGTATTTT | CASSPSADTQYF
TRBD1 | TRBJ2-7 | . | TRBV6-5 | TGTGCCAGCAGGGGGACAGGGAAGAGCGAGCAGTACTTC | CASRGTGKSEQYF
TRBD2 | TRBJ2-5 | . | TRBV6-6 | TGTGCCAGCAGGGCCGCTAGCGGCGGAGAAGAGACCCAGTACTTC | CASRAASGGEETQYF
TRBD2 | TRBJ2-3 | . | TRBV10-3 | TGTGCCATCAATCCTAGCGGGAGGCATAGCACAGATACGCAGTATTTT | CAINPSGRHSTDTQYF
TRBD2 | TRBJ2-3 | . | TRBV15 | TGTGCCACCAGCAAGGAGCGGGAGAGTAGCACAGATACGCAGTATTTT | CATSKERESSTDTQYF
TRBD1 | TRBJ1-2 | . | TRBV3-1/TRBV3-2 | TGTGCCAGCAGCGACAGGGGGCAGCAGGGCTACACCTTC | CASSDRGQQGYTF
TRBD2 | TRBJ2-7 | few | TRBV11-2 | TGTGCCAGCAGCTTAGGGGTACTAGCGGACTCCTACGAGCAGTACTTC | CASSLGVLADSYEQYF
. | TRBJ2-1 | . | TRBV11-2 | TGTGCCAGCAGCCTGGACAGAGACAATGAGCAGTTCTTC | CASSLDRDNEQFF
. | TRBJ2-3 | . | TRBV9 | TGTGCCAGCAGCGTAGATGGGACACCCCTGGAAGATACGCAGTATTTT | CASSVDGTPLEDTQYF
. | TRBJ2-2 | . | TRBV28 | TGTGCCAGCAGTTTACGGGAGATGGGGGAGCTGTTTTTT | CASSLREMGELFF
TRBD2 | TRBJ2-1 | . | TRBV5-1 | TGCGCCAGTCGACGCTCGGCGGGAGGCTCTAGCCGCTCCTACAATGAGCAGTTCTTC | CASRRSAGGSSRSYNEQFF
. | TRBJ2-1 | . | TRBV6-5 | TGTGCCAGCAGTTACGAACTATTGAATGAGCAGTTCTTC | CASSYELLNEQFF
TRBD1 | TRBJ2-1 | . | TRBV4-1 | TGCGCCAGCAGCCGAATAGACAGGGGAGAGGGAGGTGAGCAGTTCTTC | CASSRIDRGEGGEQFF
. | TRBJ1-1 | . | TRBV7-3 | TGTGCCAGCAGCTCACAGGGAAACACTGAAGCTTTCTTT | CASSSQGNTEAFF
TRBD2 | TRBJ2-3 | once | TRBV3-1/TRBV3-2 | TGTGCCAGCAGCCGGACTAGCCCAAGTCATACGCAGTATTTT | CASSRTSPSHTQYF
TRBD2 | TRBJ2-1 | few | TRBV28 | TGTGCCACCGTAGCGGGAGGGTCCTACAATGAGCAGTTCTTC | CATVAGGSYNEQFF
. | TRBJ1-1 | . | TRBV5-8 | TGTGCCAGCAGCCCACGGGGAGGCCGACAGAACACTGAAGCTTTCTTT | CASSPRGGRQNTEAFF
TRBD1 | TRBJ1-2 | . | TRBV27 | TGTGCCAGCAGTCCTAAAGGACAGGGACTGGGCTATGGCTACACCTTC | CASSPKGQGLGYGYTF
. | TRBJ2-2 | once | TRBV5-1 | TGCGCCAGCAGCTCCGCCCGGAGCACCGGGGAGCTGTTTTTT | CASSSARSTGELFF
TRBD1 | TRBJ1-1 | . | TRBV5-4 | TGTGCCAGCAGCAGGACGGTAGGACAGGGTATTGAAGCTTTCTTT | CASSRTVGQGIEAFF
. | TRBJ1-1 | . | TRBV7-9 | TGTGCCAGCAGCTTAGGAGGGATTACTGAAGCTTTCTTT | CASSLGGITEAFF